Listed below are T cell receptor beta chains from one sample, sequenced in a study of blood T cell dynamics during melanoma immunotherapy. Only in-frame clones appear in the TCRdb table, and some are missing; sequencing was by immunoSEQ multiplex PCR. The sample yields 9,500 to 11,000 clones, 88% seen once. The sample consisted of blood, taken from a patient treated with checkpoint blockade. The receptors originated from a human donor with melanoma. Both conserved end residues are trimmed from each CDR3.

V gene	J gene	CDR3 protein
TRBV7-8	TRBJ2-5	ASSPKGDRVRETQY
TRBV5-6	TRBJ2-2	ASSFEGLAYGGELF
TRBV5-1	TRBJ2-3	ASSFDRATDTQY
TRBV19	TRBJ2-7	ASSIGPGQSSSRY
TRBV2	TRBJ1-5	ASVGDSNQPQH
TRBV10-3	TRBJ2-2	AVRRGTNTGELF
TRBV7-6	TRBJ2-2	ASSKTGGPNTGELF
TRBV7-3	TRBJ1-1	ASSLWDGQGARNTEAF
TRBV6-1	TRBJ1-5	ASSEGEGTGNQPQH
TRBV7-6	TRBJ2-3	ASTLLAGNIDTQY
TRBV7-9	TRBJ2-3	ASSFWDPLTGDTQY
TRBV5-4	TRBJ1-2	ASSWLGTAGGYT
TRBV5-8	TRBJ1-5	ASSLQGFSNQPQH
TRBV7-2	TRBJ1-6	ASSLALRGPLH
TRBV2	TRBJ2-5	ASKFGGGAETQY
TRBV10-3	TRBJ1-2	AIRGTGDGYT